This T cell receptor (beta chain) came from a study of T cell repertoires in cytomegalovirus infection. The wider study: Public TCR beta signatures indicated both CMV infection and matching HLA type.

Comments on this clonotype: Its antigen is as yet unknown.

TCRdb recomputed calls from the reads with MiXCR, one row per CDR3 protein. Found here are about 140,000 distinct CDR3 sequences, about 6.5% of them singletons; the top ten hold roughly 17%. Study-level results: Dominant in the ex vivo response were TCR beta clonotypes restricted by HLA-C and specific for CMV. Public TCR beta family frequency separated CMV-and-HLA carriers, including in an independent cohort.

The TCR originated in a human donor in good health (CMV status not recorded). Some clones in this sample may be carry-over from other donors' samples. Input material: PBMCs.

The DNA for the CDR3 is TGTGCCAGCAGCCAAGTGCGGACAGGGGGCTTAGAGACCCAGTACTTC. Translated: CASSQVRTGGLETQYF. The genes are TRBV14 and TRBJ2-5; 11 bases match TRBD1. The V gene end was trimmed by 1 base and the J gene end by 4 bases; junction bases not matched to a gene: 5. CDR3 length: 16 residues. From germline, CDR1 is SGHDN and CDR2 FVKESK.